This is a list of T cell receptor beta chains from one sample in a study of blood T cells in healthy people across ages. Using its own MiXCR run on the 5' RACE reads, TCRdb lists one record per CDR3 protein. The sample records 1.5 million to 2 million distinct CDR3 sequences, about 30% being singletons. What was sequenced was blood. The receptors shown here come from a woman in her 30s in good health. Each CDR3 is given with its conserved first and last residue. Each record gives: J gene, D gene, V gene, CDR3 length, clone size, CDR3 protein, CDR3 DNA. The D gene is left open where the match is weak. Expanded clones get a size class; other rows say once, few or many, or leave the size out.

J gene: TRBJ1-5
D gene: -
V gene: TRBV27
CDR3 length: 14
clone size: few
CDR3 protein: CASSFTSGARPQHF
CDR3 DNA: TGTGCCAGCAGTTTCACATCGGGAGCCCGGCCCCAGCATTTT

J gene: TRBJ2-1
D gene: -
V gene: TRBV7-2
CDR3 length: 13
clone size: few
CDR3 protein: CASSLEHPREQFF
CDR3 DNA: TGTGCCAGCAGCTTAGAACACCCGAGGGAGCAGTTCTTC

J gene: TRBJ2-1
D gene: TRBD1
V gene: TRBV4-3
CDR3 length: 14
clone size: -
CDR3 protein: CASSQDRLYNEQFF
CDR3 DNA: TGCGCCAGCAGCCAGGACAGGTTGTACAATGAGCAGTTCTTC

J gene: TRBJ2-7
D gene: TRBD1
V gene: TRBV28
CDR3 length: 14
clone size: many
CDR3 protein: CASSRTGEDYEQYF
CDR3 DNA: TGTGCCAGCAGTAGGACAGGGGAGGACTACGAGCAGTACTTC

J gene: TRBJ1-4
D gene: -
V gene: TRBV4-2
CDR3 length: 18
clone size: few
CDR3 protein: CASSQDRRGLWTNEKLFF
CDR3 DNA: TGTGCCAGCAGCCAAGATAGACGGGGCTTGTGGACTAATGAAAAACTGTTTTTT

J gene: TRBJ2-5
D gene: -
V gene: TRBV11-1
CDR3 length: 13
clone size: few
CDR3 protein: CASSQGILETQYF
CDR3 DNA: TGTGCCAGCAGCCAAGGCATTCTAGAGACCCAGTACTTC

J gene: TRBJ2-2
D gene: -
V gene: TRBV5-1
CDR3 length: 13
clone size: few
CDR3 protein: CASSLPLGGELFF
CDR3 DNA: TGCGCCAGCAGCTTACCCCTGGGCGGGGAGCTGTTTTTT

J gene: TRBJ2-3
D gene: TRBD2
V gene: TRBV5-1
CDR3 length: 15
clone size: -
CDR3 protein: CASRRLAGGIDTQYF
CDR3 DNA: TGCGCCAGCCGCAGACTAGCGGGAGGTATAGATACGCAGTATTTT

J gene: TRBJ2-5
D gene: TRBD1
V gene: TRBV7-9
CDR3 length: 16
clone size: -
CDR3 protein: CASIATRTGGQETQYF
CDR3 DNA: TGTGCCAGCATCGCGACCAGGACAGGGGGTCAAGAGACCCAGTACTTC

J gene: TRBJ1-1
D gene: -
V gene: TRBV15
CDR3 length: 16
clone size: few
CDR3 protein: CATSRDSNSRKDEAFF
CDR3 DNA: TGTGCCACCAGCAGAGATAGTAACAGCCGCAAGGATGAAGCTTTCTTT

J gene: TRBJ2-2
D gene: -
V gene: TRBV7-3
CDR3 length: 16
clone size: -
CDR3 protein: CASSSPGGGYTGELFF
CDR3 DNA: TGTGCCAGCAGCTCACCGGGTGGGGGCTACACCGGGGAGCTGTTTTTT

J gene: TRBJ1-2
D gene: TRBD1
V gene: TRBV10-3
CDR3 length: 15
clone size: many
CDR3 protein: CAISVTLGTDYGYTF
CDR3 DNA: TGTGCCATCAGTGTAACCCTCGGGACAGACTATGGCTACACCTTC

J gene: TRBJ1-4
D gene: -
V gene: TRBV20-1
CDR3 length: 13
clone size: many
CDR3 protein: CSARDGSGEKLFF
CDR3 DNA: TGCAGTGCTAGAGATGGCTCCGGGGAAAAACTGTTTTTT

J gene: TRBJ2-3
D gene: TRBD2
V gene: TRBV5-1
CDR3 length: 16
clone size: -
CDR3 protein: CASSGGTSGLTDTQYF
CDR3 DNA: TGCGCCAGCAGCGGAGGGACTAGCGGTCTTACAGATACGCAGTATTTT

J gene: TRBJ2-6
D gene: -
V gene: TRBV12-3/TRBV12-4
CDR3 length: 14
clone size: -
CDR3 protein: CASTAQAGANVLTF
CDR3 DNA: TGTGCCAGCACAGCGCAGGCTGGGGCCAACGTCCTGACTTTC

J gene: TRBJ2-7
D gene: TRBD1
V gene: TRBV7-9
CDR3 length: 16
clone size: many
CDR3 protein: CASSSLNGRTGNEQYF
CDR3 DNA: TGTGCCAGCAGCTCTTTAAATGGCAGGACAGGGAACGAGCAGTACTTC

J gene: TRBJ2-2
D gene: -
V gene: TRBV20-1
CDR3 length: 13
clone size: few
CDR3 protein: CSARDAGFGELFF
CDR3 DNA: TGCAGTGCTAGAGATGCAGGGTTCGGGGAGCTGTTTTTT

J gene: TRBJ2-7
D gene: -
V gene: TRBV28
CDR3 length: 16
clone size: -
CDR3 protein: CASSSPREGKIYEQYF
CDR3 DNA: TGTGCCAGCAGTTCCCCCCGAGAGGGGAAGATCTACGAGCAGTACTTC

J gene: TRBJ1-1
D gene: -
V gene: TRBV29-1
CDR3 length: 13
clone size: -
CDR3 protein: CSVVSGENTEAFF
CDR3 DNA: TGCAGCGTGGTTAGCGGTGAGAACACTGAAGCTTTCTTT

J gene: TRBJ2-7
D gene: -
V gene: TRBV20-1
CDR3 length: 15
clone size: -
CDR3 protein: CSAGSPGGDNYEQYF
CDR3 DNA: TGCAGTGCTGGCTCCCCCGGAGGGGACAACTACGAGCAGTACTTC

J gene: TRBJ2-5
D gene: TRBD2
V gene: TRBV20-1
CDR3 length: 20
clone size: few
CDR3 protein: CSARGPGGAGLAGGQETQYF
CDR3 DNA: TGCAGTGCTAGAGGTCCAGGGGGCGCCGGACTAGCGGGAGGGCAAGAGACCCAGTACTTC

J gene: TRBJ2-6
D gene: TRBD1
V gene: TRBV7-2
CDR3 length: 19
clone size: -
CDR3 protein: CASSLGTGQGASGANVLTF
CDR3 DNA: TGTGCCAGCAGCTTAGGGACAGGACAGGGGGCGTCAGGGGCCAACGTCCTGACTTTC

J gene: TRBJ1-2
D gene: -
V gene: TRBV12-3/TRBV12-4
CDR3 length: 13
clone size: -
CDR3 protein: CASSLPSSYGYTF
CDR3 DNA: TGTGCCAGCAGTTTACCCAGTTCCTATGGCTACACCTTC

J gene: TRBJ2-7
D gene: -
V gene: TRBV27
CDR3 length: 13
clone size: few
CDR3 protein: CASSFGSRYEQYF
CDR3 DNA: TGTGCCAGCAGTTTTGGTAGCAGGTACGAGCAGTACTTC

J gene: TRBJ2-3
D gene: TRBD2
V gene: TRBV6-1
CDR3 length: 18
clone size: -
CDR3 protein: CASSPGTSGSPATDTQYF
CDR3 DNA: TGTGCCAGCAGCCCCGGGACTAGCGGGAGTCCCGCCACAGATACGCAGTATTTT

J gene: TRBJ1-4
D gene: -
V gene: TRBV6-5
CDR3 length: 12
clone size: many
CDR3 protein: CASSYSGEKLFF
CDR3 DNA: TGTGCCAGCAGTTACTCGGGTGAAAAACTGTTTTTT

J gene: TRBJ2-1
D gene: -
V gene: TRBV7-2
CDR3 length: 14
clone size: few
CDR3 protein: CASSFRGENNEQFF
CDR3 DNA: TGTGCCAGCAGCTTCCGCGGGGAAAACAATGAGCAGTTCTTC

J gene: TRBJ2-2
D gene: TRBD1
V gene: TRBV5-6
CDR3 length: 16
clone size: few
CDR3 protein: CASSLLGQRNTGELFF
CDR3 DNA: TGTGCCAGCAGCTTGTTGGGACAGCGAAACACCGGGGAGCTGTTTTTT

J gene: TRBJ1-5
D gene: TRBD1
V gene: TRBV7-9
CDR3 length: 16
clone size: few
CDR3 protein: CASSQRGGQGNQPQHF
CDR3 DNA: TGTGCCAGCAGCCAACGAGGCGGACAGGGTAATCAGCCCCAGCATTTT

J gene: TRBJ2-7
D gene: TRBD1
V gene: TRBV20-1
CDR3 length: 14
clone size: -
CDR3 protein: CSAMGGTGSYEQYF
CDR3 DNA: TGCAGTGCCATGGGCGGGACAGGGAGCTACGAGCAGTACTTC

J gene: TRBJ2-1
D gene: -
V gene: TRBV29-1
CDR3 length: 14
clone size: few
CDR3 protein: CSVGFRFSDNEQFF
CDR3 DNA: TGCAGCGTTGGTTTCCGTTTTTCGGACAATGAGCAGTTCTTC

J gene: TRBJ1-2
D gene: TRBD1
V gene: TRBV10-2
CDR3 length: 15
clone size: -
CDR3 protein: CASIERDRGGYCYTF
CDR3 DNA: TGCGCCAGCATTGAGCGGGACAGGGGAGGCTATTGCTACACCTTC

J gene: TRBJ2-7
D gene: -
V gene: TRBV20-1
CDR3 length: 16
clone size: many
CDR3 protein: CSATTSGTTTSYEQYF
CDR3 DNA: TGCAGTGCCACCACGTCGGGGACAACCACCTCCTACGAGCAGTACTTC

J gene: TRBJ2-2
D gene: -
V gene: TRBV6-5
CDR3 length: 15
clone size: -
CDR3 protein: CASSISPPNTGELFF
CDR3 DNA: TGTGCCAGCAGTATCAGCCCGCCGAACACCGGGGAGCTGTTTTTT

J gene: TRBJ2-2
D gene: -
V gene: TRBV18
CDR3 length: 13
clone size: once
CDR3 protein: CASPTDRTGELFF
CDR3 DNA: TGTGCCAGCCCAACCGACAGAACCGGGGAGCTGTTTTTT

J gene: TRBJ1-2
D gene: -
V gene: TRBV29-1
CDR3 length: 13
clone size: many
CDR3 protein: CSVEPDRNYGYTF
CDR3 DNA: TGCAGCGTTGAACCAGACAGGAACTATGGCTACACCTTC

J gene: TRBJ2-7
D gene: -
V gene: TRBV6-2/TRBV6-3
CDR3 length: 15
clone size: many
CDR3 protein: CASTWSPLANPGQYF
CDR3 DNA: TGTGCCAGCACGTGGTCTCCGCTAGCGAACCCCGGGCAGTACTTC

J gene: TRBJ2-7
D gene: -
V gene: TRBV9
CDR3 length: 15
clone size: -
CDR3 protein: CASSVSGKPPYEQYF
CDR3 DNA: TGTGCCAGCAGCGTTAGCGGCAAACCCCCCTACGAGCAGTACTTC

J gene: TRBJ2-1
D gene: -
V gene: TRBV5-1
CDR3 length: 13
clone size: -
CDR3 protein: CASSYTGRYEQFF
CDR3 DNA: TGCGCCAGCAGCTACACAGGGAGGTATGAGCAGTTCTTC

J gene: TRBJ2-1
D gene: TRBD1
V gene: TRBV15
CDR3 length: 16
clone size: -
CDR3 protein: CATSRGPRTGGYHGFF
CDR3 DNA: TGTGCCACCAGCAGAGGGCCCCGGACAGGGGGATACCACGGGTTCTTC

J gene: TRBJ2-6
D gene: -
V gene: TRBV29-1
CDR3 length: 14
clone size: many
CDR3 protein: CSVPTGSGANVLTF
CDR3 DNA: TGCAGCGTCCCCACGGGTTCTGGGGCCAACGTCCTGACTTTC

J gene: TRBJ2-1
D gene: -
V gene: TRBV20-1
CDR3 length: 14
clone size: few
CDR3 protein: CSARIPGGRNEQFF
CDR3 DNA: TGCAGTGCTAGAATTCCGGGGGGCAGAAATGAGCAGTTCTTC

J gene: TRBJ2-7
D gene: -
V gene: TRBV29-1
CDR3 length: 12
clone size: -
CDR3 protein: CSVGLHGSEQYF
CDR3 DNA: TGCAGCGTTGGGCTTCATGGATCCGAGCAGTACTTC

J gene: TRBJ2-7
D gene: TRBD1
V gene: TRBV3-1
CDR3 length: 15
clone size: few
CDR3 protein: CASSPRDRGYNEQYF
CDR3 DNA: TGTGCCAGCAGCCCCCGGGACAGGGGTTACAATGAGCAGTACTTC

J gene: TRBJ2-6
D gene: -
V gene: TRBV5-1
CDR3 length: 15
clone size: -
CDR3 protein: CASSYSKPGANVRTF
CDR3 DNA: TGCGCCAGCAGTTACTCAAAACCTGGGGCCAACGTCCGGACTTTC

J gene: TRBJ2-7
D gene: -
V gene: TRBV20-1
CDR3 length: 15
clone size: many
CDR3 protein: CSAVQSWNPSYEQYF
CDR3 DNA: TGCAGTGCTGTACAGAGCTGGAACCCGTCCTACGAGCAGTACTTC

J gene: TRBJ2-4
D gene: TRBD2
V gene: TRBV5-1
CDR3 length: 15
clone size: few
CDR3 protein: CASSRTSGKGNIQYF
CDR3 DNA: TGCGCCAGCAGCCGGACTAGCGGGAAGGGAAACATTCAGTACTTC

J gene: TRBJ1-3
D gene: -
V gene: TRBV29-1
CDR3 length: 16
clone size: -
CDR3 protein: CSVDGGSGGIGNTIYF
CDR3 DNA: TGCAGCGTTGATGGGGGATCAGGAGGGATAGGAAACACCATATATTTT

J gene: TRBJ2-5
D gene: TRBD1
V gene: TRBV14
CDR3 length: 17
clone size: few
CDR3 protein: CASSFGTGGGRQETQYF
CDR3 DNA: TGTGCCAGCAGCTTCGGGACAGGGGGCGGAAGGCAAGAGACCCAGTACTTC

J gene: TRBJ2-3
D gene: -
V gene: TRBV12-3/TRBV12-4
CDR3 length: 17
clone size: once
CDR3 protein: CASSLTPRGVGTDTEYF
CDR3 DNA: TGTGCCAGCAGTTTAACCCCCAGGGGGGTAGGCACAGATACGGAGTATTTT

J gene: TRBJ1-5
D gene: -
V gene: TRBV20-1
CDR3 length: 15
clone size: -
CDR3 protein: CSAREAFSSNQPQHF
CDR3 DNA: TGCAGTGCTAGAGAGGCGTTTTCGAGCAATCAGCCCCAGCATTTT

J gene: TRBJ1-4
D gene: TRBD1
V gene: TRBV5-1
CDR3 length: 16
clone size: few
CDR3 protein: CASSGGTGALRGKLFF
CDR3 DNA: TGCGCCAGCAGCGGCGGGACAGGGGCCCTTCGCGGAAAACTGTTTTTT

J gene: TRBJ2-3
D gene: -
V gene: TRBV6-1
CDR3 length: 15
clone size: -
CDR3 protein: CASNSGTSGTDTQYF
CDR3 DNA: TGTGCCAGCAATTCCGGGACCAGTGGCACAGATACGCAGTATTTT

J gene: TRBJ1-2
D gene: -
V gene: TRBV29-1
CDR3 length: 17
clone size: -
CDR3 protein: CSVDVQEVVSLKNGYTF
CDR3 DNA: TGCAGCGTTGATGTCCAGGAGGTCGTCTCCCTGAAAAATGGCTACACCTTC

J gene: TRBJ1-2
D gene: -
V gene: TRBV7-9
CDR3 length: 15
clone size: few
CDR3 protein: CASSPMPVEIYGYTF
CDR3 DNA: TGTGCCAGCAGCCCTATGCCGGTGGAGATCTATGGCTACACCTTC